This TCR beta chain appears in the sequencing data of a study of cytomegalovirus exposure and HLA in healthy donors. Whole-study findings and limits: Further analysis, carried out later, found HLA-associated TCR beta chains more clonally expanded than equally common other chains.

Those who donated were healthy bone marrow donors. Per the germline V gene, CDR1 is KGHSH and CDR2 is LQKENI. Trimming took 4 bases from V and 7 from J; bases not matched to a gene: 5. This CDR3 is 13 amino acids long. Concerning this clone itself: Its antigen is unknown.

A multiplex PCR was run with 60 Vbeta primers and 13 Jbeta primers. Sequenced by immunoSEQ multiplex PCR; TCRdb stores in-frame clones only, minus some. Its clone listing holds about 32,000 clones. The gene calls are TRBV18 and TRBJ2-7; TRBD1 aligns across 9 bases. The sample was PBMCs. The source is a female donor in good health and CMV-seronegative. CDR3 sequence reads: CASSQRQGEEQYF. The CDR3 DNA reads as TGTGCCAGCTCACAGAGACAGGGGGAAGAGCAGTACTTC.